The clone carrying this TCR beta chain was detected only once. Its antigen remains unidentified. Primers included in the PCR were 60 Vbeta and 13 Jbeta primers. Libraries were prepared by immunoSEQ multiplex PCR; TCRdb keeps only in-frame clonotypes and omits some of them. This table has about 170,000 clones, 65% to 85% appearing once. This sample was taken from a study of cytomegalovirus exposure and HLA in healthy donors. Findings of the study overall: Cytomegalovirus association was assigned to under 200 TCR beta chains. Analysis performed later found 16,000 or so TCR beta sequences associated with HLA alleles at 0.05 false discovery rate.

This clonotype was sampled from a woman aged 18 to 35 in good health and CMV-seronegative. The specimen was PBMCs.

The CDR3 loop reads CASSLYASGTGLYGYTF. CDR3 coding DNA: TGCGCCAGCAGCCTCTACGCAAGTGGGACAGGGCTCTATGGCTACACCTTC. The rearrangement uses TRBV5-1 and TRBJ1-2, with 9 positions matching TRBD1. This CDR3 region has 17 residues. Per the germline V gene, CDR1 is SGHRS and CDR2 is YFSETQ. The V segment lost 4 bases and the J segment 4 bases; nucleotides outside the gene matches: 14.